This TCR beta chain derives from a study of PD-L1 blockade in urothelial cancer. The wider study: Before enrollment, 0 to 3 chemotherapy regimens had been given to patients.

Patients' cancers were locally advanced or metastatic urothelial carcinomas. Each patient gave between 1 and 8 samples, pretreatment and on-treatment. Study-level points and caveats: Larger 3-week expansion of tumor-associated blood clones was seen in durable-benefit patients.

Sequencing was performed with immunoSEQ multiplex PCR; in TCRdb, only in-frame clones are kept and a portion is missing. In the table there are roughly 38,000 clones, around 79% of which are singletons. A remark on this clone: Antigen: not known.

The sequence was obtained from a man between 65 and 80 years old with urothelial cancer. The sequences come from PBMCs, collected around atezolizumab (anti-PD-L1) treatment.

The CDR3 here is CATSKNRYEQFF. In DNA form, the CDR3 reads TGTGCCACCAGCAAGAATCGGTATGAGCAGTTCTTC. This sequence joins TRBV15 and TRBJ2-1; the D is unclear. The V gene's germline CDR1 is LNHNV and CDR2 YYDKDF (reference sequence). The CDR3 has 12 residues. V gave up 4 bases and J gave up 8 bases, with 9 bases separating them.